Listed below are T cell receptor beta chains from one sample, sequenced in a study of T cell responses to AZD1222 COVID-19 vaccine. Generated by immunoSEQ multiplex PCR, the TCRdb table keeps only in-frame clones and is missing some. The sample lists about 180,000 clones, around 90% occurring once. Sample: peripheral blood, taken on day 0 of AZD1222 vaccination. The receptor set was obtained from an adult in good health. Each CDR3 is given with its conserved first and last residue. Each record gives: clone size, V gene, CDR3 protein. Size tells how often a clone was seen (once, few, many) or the class of an expanded clone, and some rows leave it out.

- TRBV7-7 CASSSHELAGVSNEQFF
- TRBV5-6 CASSSTGRYEQYF
- TRBV7-9 CASAGEYEQYF
once TRBV28 CASSGDREGTEAFF
- TRBV28 CASSLVAGGPNEQYF
- TRBV19 CASSKGQPRGYTF
- TRBV30 CAWSLGSNEKLFF
- TRBV10-1 CASSESKIGTGGITEAFF
- TRBV7-2 CASSFDRNNYGYTF
- TRBV15 CATSALRDRGLNEKLFF
- TRBV30 CAWGSGQGAKANYGYTF
- TRBV15 CATARGGSSGYTF
- TRBV14 CASSPALGLHYEQYF
- TRBV7-3 CASSLNKNTEAFF
- TRBV4-3 CASSQDQGRDTEAFF
- TRBV7-2 CASSKVPRGGLNYGYTF
- TRBV21-1 CASSKGRQYTEAFF
- TRBV28 CASTGGVINGYTF
- TRBV7-2 CASSLAGTAGEQYF
once TRBV5-1 CASSLGQGAYEQYF
- TRBV20-1 CSASEANQPQHF
- TRBV5-4 CASSLTSGGAWETQYF
- TRBV7-2 CASSVLGRLTNTEAFF
- TRBV5-6 CASSFGVSTEAFF
- TRBV3-1/TRBV3-2 CASSQLWGMGSPLHF
- TRBV4-2 CASSQVQQGGNTIYF
- TRBV4-3 CASSPNGLGTDTQYF
- TRBV2 CASSERQGDGYTF
- TRBV7-2 CASSLGMGPRGLSGNTIYF
- TRBV19 CASSTDRTGKGSPNTEAFF
few TRBV27 CASGDRPNEKLFF
once TRBV6-5 CASSYSGAETQYF
- TRBV11-3 CASSLRVGTDTGELFF
- TRBV11-2 CASRSWDQTGHEQYF
- TRBV3-1/TRBV3-2 CASSPQAASEKLFF
- TRBV9 CASSVASSRTDTQYF
- TRBV6-5 CASSYSQGADTQYF
- TRBV7-8 CASSRDRGGTEAFF
- TRBV28 CASSRRGSNEQYF
once TRBV5-1 CASSLASGGNEQFF
- TRBV28 CASMWWRGANTGELFF
- TRBV5-5 CASSEGQFGTHTLEKLFF